This T cell receptor beta chain was captured in a study of blood T cell repertoires in COVID-19. Study information: Samples representing acute and convalescent COVID-19 were sourced from the United States, Italy and Spain. PBMCs, B-cell-depleted T cells, or T cells provided the cDNA or gDNA that made up the material.

TCRdb's copy holds only in-frame clones and misses some; the assay was immunoSEQ multiplex PCR. The sample includes 430,000 or so clones, approximately 87% seen only once; the top ten take approximately 1.8%. Cohort 3 donors counted as recovered after two negative PCRs, clearance, or resolved symptoms. This TCR derives from a woman aged 40 to 55 who had recovered from COVID-19. The sequencing sample was made of PBMCs or T cells enriched from blood (not recorded which).

The CDR3 DNA sequence: TGCGCCAGCAGCTTTGGACCTAGCGGGAATGAGCAGTTCTTC. This encodes CASSFGPSGNEQFF. This sequence joins TRBV5-1 and TRBJ2-1; TRBD2 agrees at 8 bases. The germline gives CDR1 SGHRS, CDR2 YFSETQ. This CDR3 is 14 amino acids long. The trim removed 2 bases at V and 7 bases at J, leaving 5 bases unmatched.